The 28 T cell receptor beta chains below were found in one sample sequenced in a study of blood T cells in healthy people across ages (dated by TCRdb to between 2015 and 2017). Library prep was done by 5' RACE. TCRdb shows the sequencer as Illumina HiSeq 2500. A second PCR of roughly 7 to 11 cycles was performed with a sample-barcoded 5' primer and a J-beta primer mix. The public reads were quality trimmed at Q25 with fastp and then assembled into clones with MiXCR by TCRdb, keeping productive beta chains. Rows with a matching CDR3 protein are joined into one entry that keeps the most common DNA and genes. In all, the sample holds 1.6 million or so distinct CDR3 sequences, and about 35% of those were seen once. About 11% of the sample belongs to the ten largest clones. The sequenced sample consisted of blood. These receptors all stem from a woman aged 25 to 39 in good health.

Only a few counts were recorded for this clonotype. This chain links TRBV30 with TRBJ1-1; unclear D gene. This CDR3 has 13 residues. Germline-derived CDR1 and CDR2 are GTSNPN and SVGIG (reference sequence). The ends were cut back, 1 base at V and 5 bases at J, with 11 bases in the middle. CDR3: CAWSGWVGTEAFF. CDR3 DNA: TGTGCCTGGAGTGGGTGGGTTGGGACTGAAGCTTTCTTT.

V is TRBV7-8 and J is TRBJ2-7; TRBD1 is a possible D gene (5 bases). V dropped 7 bases and J dropped 3 bases, with 16 bases sitting between them. Germline-derived CDR1 and CDR2 are SGHVS and FQNEAQ. The CDR3 spans 14 residues. CDR3 sequence: CASTLGVRHYEQYF. For the CDR3, the DNA is TGTGCCAGCACCCTAGGGGTGAGGCACTACGAGCAGTACTTC.

This clonotype was seen more than once but under ten times. The chain uses TRBV9 and TRBJ2-5; 13 bases fit TRBD2. V was pared by 4 bases and J by 5 bases, with 8 bases of the junction left unmatched. CDR3 length equals 16 residues. The germline CDR1 and CDR2 sequences are SGDLS and YYNGEE. As DNA, the CDR3 is TGTGCCAGCAGCCCGGGACTAGCGGGATCTTTCGAGACCCAGTACTTC. Translation: CASSPGLAGSFETQYF.

This clonotype came up a few times. This rearrangement joins TRBV9 to TRBJ1-2; the D gene is possibly TRBD1 (6 bases). V was clipped by 7 bases and J by 4 bases, with 17 bases between them. Germline CDR1 and CDR2: SGDLS and YYNGEE. The CDR3 has 14 residues. In DNA form, the CDR3 reads TGTGCCAGCCGAGGGGGGGGGACTCGCTATGGCTACACCTTC. Its translation is CASRGGGTRYGYTF.

The J gene is TRBJ2-4, the V gene TRBV10-2, with TRBD1 matching 10 bases. Germline V lookup: CDR1 WSHSY, CDR2 SAAADI. The CDR3 totals 15 residues. V trimming: 6 bases; J trimming: 8 bases; junction bases outside the gene matches: 10. Here the CDR3 DNA reads TGCGCCAGCAGACCCGGGACAGGGGTTGGAGACATTCAGTACTTC. This gives the protein CASRPGTGVGDIQYF.

The chain uses TRBV20-1 and TRBJ2-7; D is perhaps TRBD1 (6 bases). Trimming removed 6 bases from V and 5 bases from J, with 17 bases in between. The CDR3 has 13 residues. Looked up from germline, CDR1 is DFQATT and CDR2 is SNEGSKA (reference sequence). The CDR3 DNA sequence: TGCAGTGCCAGTCCCGGGCAGGGGAACGAGCAGTACTTC. Protein sequence: CSASPGQGNEQYF.

This clonotype occurred a few times. This chain connects TRBV7-2 to TRBJ2-3; TRBD2 aligns across 11 bases. CDR1 and CDR2 (germline): SGHTA, FQGNSA. V trimming: 2 bases; J trimming: 3 bases; junction bases outside the gene matches: 4. The CDR3 runs 16 residues. CDR3 coding DNA: TGTGCCAGCAGCTTACTTAGCGGGGGGGGGACAGATACGCAGTATTTT. As protein: CASSLLSGGGTDTQYF. Variable domain in full (rest from reference TRBV7-2 and TRBJ2-3): GAGVSQSPSNKVTEKGKDVELRCDPISGHTALYWYRQSLGQGLEFLIYFQGNSAPDKSGLPSDRFSAERTGGSVSTLTIQRTQQEDSAVYLCASSLLSGGGTDTQYFGPGTRLTVL.

As for this clonotype: An end of the junction differs from the germline gene, which may be a read error. The chain couples TRBV5-4 to TRBJ2-1; TRBD2 agrees at 8 bases. The CDR3 contains 13 residues. Germline V gene data show CDR1 as SGHNT and CDR2 as YYREEE (reference sequence). CDR3 coding DNA: TGTACCAGCATCTCCGGGACTAGTTATGAGCAGTTCTTC. Protein sequence: CTSISGTSYEQFF. The full variable domain, its missing parts supplied by reference TRBV5-4 and TRBJ2-1, is ETGVTQSPTHLIKTRGQQVTLRCSSQSGHNTVSWYQQALGQGPQFIFQYYREEENGRGNFPPRFSGLQFPNYSSELNVNALELDDSALYLCTSISGTSYEQFFGPGTRLTVL.

The chain has TRBV20-1 and TRBJ2-7; D call uncertain. The V end lost 4 bases, the J end lost 2 bases, and 18 bases lay between the germline ends. The CDR3 totals 15 residues. The germline V gene has CDR1 DFQATT and CDR2 SNEGSKA (reference sequence). The CDR3 DNA reads as TGCAGTGCTACTTCGGAGTGGGATCGAACCTACGAGCAGTACTTC. Its protein is CSATSEWDRTYEQYF.

The genes are TRBV28 and TRBJ2-3, with 9 bases fitting TRBD1. Germline values: CDR1 MDHEN, CDR2 SYDVKM. The CDR3 is 17 residues long. With V trimmed by 6 bases and J by 2 bases, 12 bases remained unmatched. The CDR3 sequence is CASSMRTGVGNTDTQYF. CDR3 DNA sequence: TGTGCCAGCAGCATGCGGACAGGGGTCGGAAACACAGATACGCAGTATTTT.

The chain employs TRBV5-1 and TRBJ1-4; the match to TRBD1 covers 8 bases. This CDR3 contains 13 residues. CDR1 is SGHRS and CDR2 is YFSETQ in the germline V gene. V trimming: 4 bases; J trimming: 7 bases; junction bases outside the gene matches: 3. The CDR3 coding sequence is TGCGCCAGCAGCGTACAGGGGGGTGAAAAACTGTTTTTT. This sequence encodes CASSVQGGEKLFF.

The V gene is TRBV7-9, the J gene TRBJ1-2; 7 bases align to TRBD1. From germline, CDR1 is SEHNR and CDR2 FQNEAQ (reference sequence). This CDR3 has 15 amino acids. The trim removed 5 bases at V and 5 bases at J, leaving 11 bases unmatched. CDR3 sequence (DNA): TGTGCCAGCAGCCCACAGGGGACGCAGGATTATGGCTACACCTTC. It encodes CASSPQGTQDYGYTF.

This clonotype showed up just a few times. J is TRBJ2-3 and V is TRBV5-1, with D perhaps matching TRBD2 (6 bases). Germline CDR1 reads SGHRS; CDR2 reads YFSETQ. V lost 7 bases to trimming and J lost 1 base, with 13 bases between them. This CDR3 comprises 14 residues. DNA of the CDR3: TGCGCCAGCTACGGGGGAGAGGGCACAGATACGCAGTATTTT. It codes for CASYGGEGTDTQYF. Together with reference TRBV5-1 and TRBJ2-3, the CDR3 gives the full variable domain: KAGVTQTPRYLIKTRGQQVTLSCSPISGHRSVSWYQQTPGQGLQFLFEYFSETQRNKGNFPGRFSGRQFSNSRSEMNVSTLELGDSALYLCASYGGEGTDTQYFGPGTRLTVL.

This chain uses TRBV13 with TRBJ1-4; 7 bases are shared with TRBD1. Germline assignment: CDR1 PRHDT and CDR2 FYEKMQ (reference sequence). The CDR3 has 19 residues. The V gene end was trimmed by 4 bases and the J gene end by 0 bases; junction bases not matched to a gene: 14. The DNA for the CDR3 is TGTGCCAGCAGCTCCCAGGGGGACGGAGATTCTGCAACTAATGAAAAACTGTTTTTT. This sequence encodes CASSSQGDGDSATNEKLFF.

On this clonotype itself: A much larger clone lies a single base off, so this may be a read error. The chain links TRBV29-1 to TRBJ2-5, with 7 bases fitting TRBD2. Germline CDR1 is SQVTM and CDR2 is ANQGSEA. The CDR3 consists of 12 residues. CDR3 nucleotide sequence: TGCCGCGTTTGGGAGGGTTCGGAGACCCAGTACTTC. As protein: CRVWEGSETQYF.

The V gene is TRBV19, the J gene TRBJ2-7; the D call may be TRBD1 or TRBD2 (5 bases each). Germline V gives CDR1 LNHDA, CDR2 SQIVND (reference sequence). The CDR3 sequence is 15 residues long. V dropped 5 bases and J dropped 0 bases, with 14 bases sitting between them. The CDR3 DNA sequence: TGTGCCAGTAGTGACGCCTGGGGACCCTCCTACGAGCAGTACTTC. Amino acid sequence: CASSDAWGPSYEQYF.

In this sample, this clonotype turned up a few times. The genes are TRBV20-1 and TRBJ1-2, with D maybe TRBD1 (6 bases). Germline V gene lookup returns CDR1 DFQATT and CDR2 SNEGSKA (reference sequence). Trimming removed 6 bases from V and 4 bases from J, with 21 bases in between. The CDR3 runs to 15 residues. The CDR3 bases are TGCAGTGCCCGGGGGGCGGCTATCACAAGCTATGGCTACACCTTC. Its translation is CSARGAAITSYGYTF.

The CDR3 DNA reads as TGTGCCAGCAGTGAAGCGCGTTACAGGGTGGAGTTAATGGAGAACTATGGCTACACCTTC. Encoded protein: CASSEARYRVELMENYGYTF. The gene calls are TRBV2 and TRBJ1-2; a weak D match, TRBD1 (6 bases). Germline CDR1 is SNHLY and CDR2 is FYNNEI. The CDR3 has 20 amino acids. Trimming took 0 bases from V and 2 from J, leaving 25 bases between them.

The chain carries TRBV15 and TRBJ2-4; the D gene is possibly TRBD2 (5 bases). The J call may be in error: the DNA end matches TRBJ2-7 better. Per the germline V gene, CDR1 is LNHNV and CDR2 is YYDKDF (reference sequence). CDR3 length: 13 residues. This chain's CDR3 is CATSRDLPYEQYF. The CDR3 DNA follows: TGTGCCACCAGCAGGGACTTGCCCTACGAGCAGTACTTC.

This chain uses TRBV20-1 with TRBJ2-3; 7 bases match TRBD2. The junction had 15 bases not matched to a gene; V was cut back by 8 bases and J by 7 bases. Germline-derived CDR1 and CDR2 are DFQATT and SNEGSKA (reference sequence). This CDR3 region has 14 residues. This CDR3 is CSSMVAGLTNTQYF. Here the CDR3 DNA reads TGCAGTTCAATGGTAGCGGGCCTGACAAATACGCAGTATTTT.

The rearrangement uses TRBV18 and TRBJ2-7; D is possibly TRBD1 (7 bases). Per the germline V gene, CDR1 is KGHSH and CDR2 is LQKENI. V lost 8 bases and J lost 3, with 14 bases in between. The CDR3 covers 13 residues. CDR3 DNA sequence: TGTGCCAGCACTTCAGGGGGAGGCTACGAGCAGTACTTC. Encoded protein: CASTSGGGYEQYF.

The genes are TRBV5-1 and TRBJ2-3, with 10 nucleotides matching TRBD2. Germline V lookup: CDR1 SGHRS, CDR2 YFSETQ. The V segment lost 4 bases and the J segment 0 bases; nucleotides outside the gene matches: 5. The CDR3 spans 16 residues. CDR3 in amino acids: CASSHPAGGSTDTQYF. The CDR3 DNA is TGCGCCAGCAGCCACCCAGCGGGAGGGAGCACAGATACGCAGTATTTT.

This chain uses TRBV5-4 with TRBJ2-3; TRBD1 agrees at 8 bases. Germline V gives CDR1 SGHNT, CDR2 YYREEE (reference sequence). V gave up 4 bases and J gave up 2 bases; unmatched junction bases: 9. The CDR3 extends over 16 amino acids. CDR3 amino acids: CASSPGTGKHTDTQYF. CDR3 DNA sequence: TGTGCCAGCAGCCCCGGGACAGGCAAACACACAGATACGCAGTATTTT.

V usage is TRBV2 and J usage is TRBJ2-4; possible D gene TRBD1, 5 bases. Germline loops: CDR1 SNHLY, CDR2 FYNNEI. The ends were cut back, 6 bases at V and 7 bases at J, with 10 bases in the middle. The CDR3 sequence is 12 residues long. The CDR3 DNA follows: TGTGCCAGCAGGACAGTCCGGAACATTCAGTACTTC. Translation: CASRTVRNIQYF.

The CDR3 reads CSASYTGTSYNEQFF. The CDR3 coding sequence is TGCAGTGCTAGTTATACTGGGACCTCCTACAATGAGCAGTTCTTC. J is TRBJ2-1 and V is TRBV20-1; TRBD1 or TRBD2 may be the D gene (5 bases each). V dropped 3 bases and J dropped 0 bases, with 12 bases sitting between them. Germline CDR1 DFQATT, CDR2 SNEGSKA (reference sequence). The CDR3 consists of 15 residues.

The V call is TRBV7-9, the J call TRBJ2-5; maybe TRBD1 (6 bases). This CDR3 comprises 16 residues. Trimming cost V 2 bases and J 1 base, with 14 bases left between them. Germline V gene sequence: CDR1 SEHNR, CDR2 FQNEAQ (reference sequence). The CDR3 nucleotides are TGTGCCAGCAGCTTATGGAACTGGGGGCTCCAAGAGACCCAGTACTTC. Translation: CASSLWNWGLQETQYF.

In its sample, this clonotype was seen many times. The genes are TRBV4-1 and TRBJ2-7; D is unresolved. Germline-derived CDR1 and CDR2 are MGHRA and YSYEKL. The CDR3 totals 14 residues. V was trimmed by 1 base and J by 7 bases, leaving 14 bases between them. CDR3 coding DNA: TGCGCCAGCAGCCAAGCCTCCAGGTCCCCGGAGCAGTACTTC. Translation gives CASSQASRSPEQYF.

This clonotype came up many times. The chain uses TRBV7-2 and TRBJ2-1; 8 bases match TRBD2. V shed 9 bases, J shed 6 bases, and the junction held 19 bases outside the gene matches. Germline loops: CDR1 SGHTA, CDR2 FQGNSA. CDR3 length equals 17 residues. In nucleotides, the CDR3 is TGTGCCAGTACGCGGGGGGCTGCGCTAAGAGGGGGCAATGAGCAGTTCTTC. It encodes CASTRGAALRGGNEQFF.